This T cell receptor beta chain was retrieved from a study of molecular identifiers for immune sequencing clone quantification. Study conclusions and caveats: In naive cells, clones above 20 RNA copies held under 1% of molecules, whereas in effector cells they held over 98%.

TCRdb used MiXCR to reprocess the PCR reads, holding one entry per CDR3 protein. The repertoire has about 320,000 distinct CDR3 sequences, 20% to 25% of them found once; the top ten carry 0.75% to 0.85%. Sorting was used to obtain naive CD8 T cells (CD8+CD4-CCR7+CD45RA+). With regard to this clonotype: Its antigen is currently unknown.

Trimming removed 7 bases at V and 4 bases at J, with 13 bases between. The CDR3 extends over 13 amino acids. The J gene is TRBJ1-1, the V gene TRBV12-3 or TRBV12-4; D is uncertain. The clonotype was recovered from a human donor in good health. Some libraries in this study had Jurkat cell RNA spiked in. The sequencing sample was made of naive CD8+ T cells from blood, with Jurkat cell RNA spiked in. Subset noted: FACS-sorted CD8+CD4-CCR7+CD45RA+ naive T cells. CDR3 in amino acids: CASKIGRGTEAFF. CDR3 in DNA: TGTGCCAGCAAAATCGGACGAGGCACTGAAGCTTTCTTT.